These 26 T cell receptor beta chains originate from one sample sequenced in a study of blood T cell repertoires in COVID-19. The assay was immunoSEQ multiplex PCR, and TCRdb's table has in-frame clones only and misses some. The sample shows some 320,000 clones, 85% of them seen only once. What was sequenced was PBMCs or T cells enriched from blood (not recorded which). The receptors derive from a woman in her 30s who had been exposed to COVID-19.

The V and J genes are TRBV27 and TRBJ2-7; maybe TRBD2 (5 bases). This CDR3 has 15 residues. Per germline, CDR1 MNHEY and CDR2 SMNVEV (reference sequence). Between the trimmed V and J ends, which lost 3 bases and 4 bases, there was a span of 16 bases. The CDR3 coding sequence is TGTGCCAGCAGTTTGCCCGGGGTCTCCTGGTACGAGCAGTACTTC. Translation: CASSLPGVSWYEQYF.

The rearrangement uses TRBV13 and TRBJ2-5, with D possibly being TRBD2 (5 bases). The length of the CDR3 is 15 residues. CDR1 is PRHDT and CDR2 is FYEKMQ in the germline V gene (reference sequence). Trimming shortened V by 6 bases and J by 0 bases, and 14 bases separated the two germline ends. CDR3 region: CASRTRGIHQETQYF. For the CDR3, the DNA is TGTGCCAGCAGAACCCGGGGAATCCACCAAGAGACCCAGTACTTC.

The J gene is TRBJ2-7, the V gene TRBV7-6; 9 nucleotides line up with TRBD1. Germline V gene lookup returns CDR1 SGHVS and CDR2 FNYEAQ. There are 15 residues in the CDR3. Trimming at V came to 3 bases and at J to 3 bases, leaving 6 bases not matched to a gene. The CDR3 here is CASSFRDREGYEQYF. The CDR3, as DNA: TGTGCCAGCAGCTTCCGGGACAGGGAAGGCTACGAGCAGTACTTC. Together with reference TRBV7-6 and TRBJ2-7, the CDR3 gives the full variable domain: GAGVSQSPRYKVTKRGQDVALRCDPISGHVSLYWYRQALGQGPEFLTYFNYEAQQDKSGLPNDRFSAERPEGSISTLTIQRTEQRDSAMYRCASSFRDREGYEQYFGPGTRLTVT.

V and J are TRBV12-3 or TRBV12-4 and TRBJ1-2; no clear D. This CDR3 contains 12 residues. V was trimmed by 6 bases and J by 4 bases, leaving 9 bases between them. The CDR3 nucleotides are TGTGCCAGCAGCGACATTGCCTATGGCTACACCTTC. Translated: CASSDIAYGYTF.

This clone appeared a few times. V is TRBV2 and J is TRBJ1-6; D not certain. The CDR3 loop spans 14 amino acids. Germline V gene data show CDR1 as SNHLY and CDR2 as FYNNEI. Trimming left V 0 bases short and J 11 bases short, with 11 bases between. CDR3 protein: CASSEASPPAPLHF. In DNA, the CDR3 is TGTGCCAGCAGTGAAGCGAGTCCGCCCGCACCCCTCCACTTT.

CDR3 DNA sequence: TGTGCCAGCAGGGACAGGGTAGGGTCTAATGAAAAACTGTTTTTT. Protein: CASRDRVGSNEKLFF. This chain joins TRBV6-1 and TRBJ1-4; 8 bases align to TRBD1. Germline CDR1 reads MNHNS; CDR2 reads SASEGT. V shed 6 bases and J 3 bases; nucleotides not matched to a gene: 6. The CDR3 has 15 amino acids.

J is TRBJ1-1 and V is TRBV7-2; 9 positions agree with TRBD1. The CDR3 is 15 amino acids. Germline loops: CDR1 SGHTA, CDR2 FQGNSA. Losses at the gene ends were 5 bases for V and 3 bases for J; bases not matched to a gene: 7. CDR3 protein: CASSTMDRGDTEAFF. As DNA, the CDR3 is TGTGCCAGCAGCACCATGGACAGGGGAGACACTGAAGCTTTCTTT. Variable domain in full (rest from reference TRBV7-2 and TRBJ1-1): GAGVSQSPSNKVTEKGKDVELRCDPISGHTALYWYRQSLGQGLEFLIYFQGNSAPDKSGLPSDRFSAERTGGSVSTLTIQRTQQEDSAVYLCASSTMDRGDTEAFFGQGTRLTVV.

This clone was recorded once. The rearrangement links TRBV7-2 to TRBJ2-5; 10 nucleotides match TRBD2. V was clipped by 5 bases and J by 1 base; unmatched bases: 7. In germline, CDR1 is SGHTA, CDR2 FQGNSA. This CDR3 is built from 16 residues. The CDR3 bases are TGTGCCAGCAGCCTTCCTAGCGGGGGACGCCAAGAGACCCAGTACTTC. Its translation: CASSLPSGGRQETQYF.

The V call is TRBV19, the J call TRBJ1-5; TRBD1 agrees at 8 bases. The junction had 9 bases not matched to a gene; V was cut back by 6 bases and J by 5 bases. The CDR3 has 15 amino acids. Germline lookup yields CDR1 LNHDA and CDR2 SQIVND (reference sequence). The CDR3 region is CASRFDQGAHQPQHF. The CDR3 coding sequence is TGTGCCAGTAGATTCGACCAGGGGGCTCATCAGCCCCAGCATTTT.

The CDR3 protein is CASSLMASGAHNEQFF. CDR3 bases: TGTGCCAGCAGTTTAATGGCTAGCGGGGCCCACAATGAGCAGTTCTTC. The chain is built from TRBV27 and TRBJ2-1, with TRBD2 identical over 9 bases. CDR3 size: 16 residues. V was pared by 2 bases and J by 5 bases, with 7 bases of the junction left unmatched. CDR1 is MNHEY and CDR2 is SMNVEV in the germline V gene (reference sequence).

CDR3 residues: CASSPTANTEAFF. In nucleotides, the CDR3 is TGTGCCAGCTCCCCTACAGCGAACACTGAAGCTTTCTTT. The chain carries TRBV18 and TRBJ1-1; D uncertain. CDR3 length: 13 residues. Trimming took off 6 bases at V and 1 base at J, with 9 bases between the two ends. Per germline, CDR1 KGHSH and CDR2 LQKENI.

This rearrangement joins TRBV7-2 to TRBJ2-2; 10 bases fit TRBD2. With V trimmed by 3 bases and J by 6 bases, 4 bases remained unmatched. From germline, CDR1 is SGHTA and CDR2 FQGNSA. The CDR3 consists of 15 residues. The chain's CDR3 is CASSFRAGGAGELFF. The CDR3 DNA reads TGTGCCAGCAGCTTCCGAGCGGGGGGGGCCGGGGAGCTGTTTTTT.

The CDR3 DNA is TGTGCCAGCAGCCAAGGGACAGGGACCTATGGCTACACCTTC. Translation gives CASSQGTGTYGYTF. The rearrangement links TRBV3-1 (or the pseudogene TRBV3-2) to TRBJ1-2; 8 bases are a match to TRBD1. The CDR3 spans 14 residues. J lost 4 bases, V lost 1 base, and 2 bases had no gene match. Germline V CDR1 and CDR2: LGHDT, YNNKEL (reference sequence).

The count of this clone is one. The gene calls are TRBV4-3 and TRBJ1-2; D may be TRBD1 (5 bases). The V end was cut by 3 bases, the J end by 6 bases, with 20 bases between. Germline V gene lookup returns CDR1 LGHNA and CDR2 YSLEER. The CDR3 runs 16 residues. The CDR3: CASSHGGRGLGNGYTF. The CDR3 bases are TGCGCCAGCAGCCACGGGGGTCGGGGCTTGGGGAATGGCTACACCTTC.

The chain has TRBV10-3 and TRBJ2-5, with 12 bases identical to TRBD1. Unmatched junction bases numbered 3, after V lost 0 bases and J lost 4 bases. Germline V gene lookup returns CDR1 ENHRY and CDR2 SYGVKD. The CDR3 is 16 amino acids. The CDR3 loop is CAISESTGQGAETQYF. DNA of the CDR3: TGTGCCATCAGTGAGTCGACGGGACAGGGGGCAGAGACCCAGTACTTC.

This clone appeared many times. V and J are TRBV10-3 and TRBJ1-1; 7 bases map to TRBD1. V dropped 2 bases and J dropped 7; count of bases not matched to a gene: 7. The CDR3 contains 14 residues. Germline loops: CDR1 ENHRY, CDR2 SYGVKD. In DNA, the CDR3 is TGTGCCATCAGTGAGATGACAGGGTCCCATGAAGCTTTCTTT. This sequence encodes CAISEMTGSHEAFF.

The V gene is TRBV28, the J gene TRBJ2-2, with D perhaps matching TRBD1 (7 bases). The germline gives CDR1 MDHEN, CDR2 SYDVKM. The CDR3 runs to 16 residues. The V end lost 5 bases, the J end lost 0 bases, and 13 bases lay between the germline ends. The CDR3 sequence: CASSPGDSANTGELFF. The CDR3 DNA is TGTGCCAGCAGTCCGGGGGACAGCGCGAACACCGGGGAGCTGTTTTTT.

The J gene is TRBJ1-5, the V gene TRBV28; 8 bases align to TRBD1. Germline loops: CDR1 MDHEN, CDR2 SYDVKM. The V gene end was trimmed by 1 base and the J gene end by 7 bases; junction bases not matched to a gene: 6. The CDR3 runs to 15 residues. The CDR3 region has the DNA TGTGCCAGCAGTTTATATCAGGGGGCGAAGCAGCCCCAGCATTTT. Its translation is CASSLYQGAKQPQHF.

The rearrangement joins TRBV4-1 to TRBJ1-1, with TRBD1 matching over 8 bases. The junction had 9 bases not matched to a gene; V was cut back by 3 bases and J by 0 bases. Germline CDR1 is MGHRA and CDR2 is YSYEKL. The CDR3 length is 17 residues. The CDR3 loop reads CASSQDNTGGLNTEAFF. CDR3 DNA: TGCGCCAGCAGCCAGGATAATACAGGGGGACTGAACACTGAAGCTTTCTTT.

V is TRBV1 and J is TRBJ2-3; TRBD2 reflects the table's D call only, with no check against the DNA. TRBV1 counts as a pseudogene. The CDR3 is 19 amino acids. The CDR3 sequence: CTSSQDKSGGLVSTDTQYF. CDR3 nucleotides: TGCACCAGCAGCCAAGATAAGAGCGGGGGGCTGGTTAGCACAGATACGCAGTATTTT.

This clone was recorded once. The J gene is TRBJ1-1, the V gene TRBV9; D not certain. The CDR3 is 13 amino acids. Germline CDR1 reads SGDLS; CDR2 reads YYNGEE. The V end lost 1 base, the J end lost 0 bases, and 4 bases lay between the germline ends. CDR3 nucleotides: TGTGCCAGCAGCGTACAGGTGAACACTGAAGCTTTCTTT. Encoded protein: CASSVQVNTEAFF.

The chain links TRBV18 to TRBJ2-4; 7 nucleotides match TRBD1. The CDR3 extends over 14 amino acids. V lost 1 base, J lost 8 bases, and 5 bases stayed unmatched. Germline V gene lookup returns CDR1 KGHSH and CDR2 LQKENI. DNA for the CDR3: TGTGCCAGCTCACCACTGAAGGGGGCGGACATTCAGTACTTC. Its translation: CASSPLKGADIQYF.

This chain joins TRBV28 and TRBJ2-4; weak D call: TRBD1 (8 bases). Germline CDR1 MDHEN, CDR2 SYDVKM. The CDR3 runs 16 residues. V was cut by 2 bases and J by 9 bases, with 20 bases left in between. The CDR3 sequence: CASSLGTGGVIGIQYF. The CDR3 coding sequence is TGTGCCAGCAGTTTAGGTACAGGGGGGGTTATCGGCATTCAGTACTTC.

The chain is built from TRBV7-9 and TRBJ1-2, with D perhaps matching TRBD1 (5 bases). This CDR3 is 15 amino acids long. Germline-derived CDR1 and CDR2 are SEHNR and FQNEAQ (reference sequence). V was cut by 6 bases and J by 6 bases, with 20 bases left in between. This CDR3 is CASSPSWGLRDGYTF. CDR3 in DNA: TGTGCCAGCAGTCCAAGCTGGGGACTAAGAGATGGCTACACCTTC.

The chain links TRBV27 to TRBJ2-5, with 15 bases fitting TRBD2. This CDR3 spans 16 amino acids. Germline V gene data show CDR1 as MNHEY and CDR2 as SMNVEV (reference sequence). V gave up 6 bases and J gave up 3 bases; unmatched junction bases: 5. As DNA, the CDR3 is TGTGCCAGCAGCTCCGGACTAGCGGGAGGGGAAGAGACCCAGTACTTC. This codes for CASSSGLAGGEETQYF.

The chain uses TRBV15 and TRBJ1-2; D is undetermined. The CDR3 covers 16 residues. Germline-derived CDR1 and CDR2 are LNHNV and YYDKDF (reference sequence). V was pared by 0 bases and J by 8 bases, with 19 bases between. CDR3 residues: CATSRDDRPSNGGYTF. In nucleotides, the CDR3 is TGTGCCACCAGCAGAGATGATCGGCCCTCGAACGGGGGCTACACCTTC. Full variable domain (rest looked up from reference TRBV15 and TRBJ1-2): DAMVIQNPRYQVTQFGKPVTLSCSQTLNHNVMYWYQQKSSQAPKLLFHYYDKDFNNEADTPDNFQSRRPNTSFCFLDIRSPGLGDTAMYLCATSRDDRPSNGGYTFGSGTRLTVV.